This paragraph reports one T cell receptor (beta chain). This sample stems from a study of sequential checkpoint blockade in melanoma. On the study more broadly: Patients were randomized 1:1 to nivolumab-then-ipilimumab or ipilimumab-then-nivolumab first-line. Each arm's sequence ended with maintenance nivolumab.

Germline V gene data show CDR1 as SGHTA and CDR2 as FQGNSA. V was pared by 1 base and J by 5 bases, with 1 base of the junction left unmatched. CDR3 size: 14 residues. Treatment reported: randomized to nivolumab then ipilimumab (arm A) or the reverse (arm B). DNA-damaging chemotherapy had not been given to any patient beforehand. Live CD3+CD8+ CD19− CD56− cells were sorted from PBMCs. The method was immunoSEQ multiplex PCR; TCRdb's version includes in-frame clones alone and lacks a portion of them. The data contain some 6,900 clones, around 82% of them singletons. The chain uses TRBV7-2 and TRBJ2-7, with TRBD2 matching 11 bases. The clonotype originates from a human donor with melanoma. Sequenced material: CD8+ T cells sorted from blood (inferred from file names), taken from a patient given nivolumab and ipilimumab in sequence. CDR3 in DNA: TGTGCCAGCAGCTTAGAACTAGCGGGAGACGAGCAGTACTTC. This translates into CASSLELAGDEQYF.